This T cell receptor beta chain was observed in a study of OX40 agonist ivuxolimab in advanced cancers. Method: immunoSEQ multiplex PCR; TCRdb's copy keeps in-frame clones and lacks some. The sample has approximately 100,000 clones, 80% to 90% seen once. Germline CDR1 is SGHDN and CDR2 is FVKESK. This CDR3 region has 18 residues. The V and J ends lost 4 bases and 4 bases respectively, with 23 bases between them. The source is an adult with an advanced solid tumor such as melanoma, head and neck, liver or kidney cancer. The source was CD4+ or CD8+ T cells sorted from blood, collected in a trial of the OX40 agonist ivuxolimab. J is TRBJ1-3 and V is TRBV14, with D tentatively TRBD1 (6 bases). CDR3 bases: TGTGCCAGCAGCCTATCGGTAAAATCGGGACACCGAGGAAACACCATATATTTT. Residues: CASSLSVKSGHRGNTIYF.